A single sample gave rise to the 26 T cell receptor beta chains below, sequenced in a study of blood T cell repertoires in COVID-19. This table comes from immunoSEQ multiplex PCR, and its TCRdb copy is limited to in-frame clones, with some not included. The table has about 140,000 clones, about 77% seen once. The sequenced sample consisted of peripheral blood. The receptors originated from a woman between 45 and 65 years old with active or convalescent COVID-19.

The sample holds one count of this clone. The CDR3 is CASGVGTGSLRYGYTF. CDR3 nucleotide sequence: TGTGCCAGCGGGGTAGGGACAGGGTCTTTACGGTATGGCTACACCTTC. This chain joins TRBV11-2 and TRBJ1-2; 9 nucleotides line up with TRBD1. With 8 bases clipped from V and 5 bases from J, the junction kept 15 bases outside the gene matches. The germline V gene encodes CDR1 SGHAT and CDR2 FQNNGV. The CDR3 is 16 amino acids. Drawing the rest from reference TRBV11-2 and TRBJ1-2, the complete variable domain is EAGVAQSPRYKIIEKRQSVAFWCNPISGHATLYWYQQILGQGPKLLIQFQNNGVVDDSQLPKDRFSAERLKGVDSTLKIQPAKLEDSAVYLCASGVGTGSLRYGYTFGSGTRLTVV.

The chain is built from TRBV15 and TRBJ2-1, with 11 bases aligning to TRBD2. CDR1 and CDR2 (germline): LNHNV, YYDKDF (reference sequence). After removal of 4 bases from V and 5 bases from J, the junction contained 7 bases not matched to a gene. This CDR3 has 16 residues. CDR3 coding DNA: TGTGCCACCAGCAAACTAGCGGGAGTTGGGGACAATGAGCAGTTCTTC. It codes for CATSKLAGVGDNEQFF.

This chain uses TRBV13 with TRBJ2-2; 12 bases fit TRBD2. CDR1 is PRHDT and CDR2 is FYEKMQ in the germline V gene (reference sequence). This CDR3 contains 19 residues. V was clipped by 2 bases and J by 3 bases; unmatched bases: 10. The CDR3 DNA reads TGTGCCAGCAGCTTAAGGGGCTTACTAGCGGGGGGACACACCGGGGAGCTGTTTTTT. It is translated as CASSLRGLLAGGHTGELFF.

The chain has TRBV9 and TRBJ1-2; 9 nucleotides match TRBD1. The length of the CDR3 is 13 residues. V shed 0 bases, J shed 13 bases, and the junction held 7 bases outside the gene matches. Germline CDR1 is SGDLS and CDR2 is YYNGEE. DNA for the CDR3: TGTGCCAGCAGCGTAGTGAGGACAGGGGACGTCACCTTC. It is translated as CASSVVRTGDVTF.

This clone was seen only once. The V and J genes are TRBV19 and TRBJ1-3, with 10 positions matching TRBD1. The ends lost 6 bases at V and 14 bases at J; junction bases unmatched: 13. This CDR3 is built from 14 residues. From germline, CDR1 is LNHDA and CDR2 SQIVND (reference sequence). The chain's CDR3 is CASSPVSGQGTVYF. CDR3 sequence (DNA): TGTGCCAGTAGCCCTGTTTCGGGACAGGGGACCGTATATTTT.

The chain carries TRBV30 and TRBJ2-7, with 10 bases identical to TRBD1. V shed 3 bases, J shed 5 bases, and the junction held 7 bases outside the gene matches. The V gene's germline CDR1 is GTSNPN and CDR2 SVGIG (reference sequence). The CDR3 spans 14 residues. CDR3 DNA sequence: TGTGCCTGGAGCTACCGGGACAGGGGCCACGAGCAGTACTTC. Residues: CAWSYRDRGHEQYF.

The chain combines TRBV6-6 with TRBJ1-4, with a tentative D call TRBD1 (5 bases). The CDR3 contains 14 residues. With 6 bases removed from V and 7 bases from J, the gap between germline ends came to 15 bases. The germline gives CDR1 MNHNY, CDR2 SVGAGI (reference sequence). The DNA for the CDR3 is TGTGCCAGCAGCCCGACGGGGGACCCTGAAAAACTGTTTTTT. This sequence encodes CASSPTGDPEKLFF.

This CDR3 is CASSAGITNEQFF. Written as DNA, the CDR3 is TGTGCCAGCAGTGCCGGGATCACGAATGAGCAGTTCTTC. The chain employs TRBV6-4 and TRBJ2-1; D possibly corresponds to TRBD2 (5 bases). CDR1 and CDR2 from the germline V gene are MRHNA and SNTAGT. V was cut by 4 bases and J by 7 bases, with 11 bases left in between. CDR3 length equals 13 residues.

The chain carries TRBV19 and TRBJ2-3; D ambiguous. Germline values: CDR1 LNHDA, CDR2 SQIVND (reference sequence). V lost 1 base and J lost 1, with 3 bases in between. This CDR3 comprises 13 residues. The CDR3 reads CASSIAGTDTQYF. DNA for the CDR3: TGTGCCAGTAGTATAGCCGGCACAGATACGCAGTATTTT.

The chain is built from TRBV12-3 or TRBV12-4 and TRBJ1-5; D is ambiguous. This CDR3 has 13 amino acids. Trimming took off 2 bases at V and 4 bases at J, with 6 bases between the two ends. Written as DNA, the CDR3 is TGTGCCAGCAGTTTACAGGCGAATCAGCCCCAGCATTTT. It encodes CASSLQANQPQHF.

On this clone itself: Different DNA sequences within this sample yield the same CDR3. The chain couples TRBV7-3 to TRBJ2-5, with 9 bases matching TRBD2. The CDR3 consists of 13 residues. The V segment lost 5 bases and the J segment 5 bases; nucleotides outside the gene matches: 3. The V gene's germline CDR1 is SGHTA and CDR2 FQGTGA. DNA for the CDR3: TGTGCCAGCAGCCCCGGACTAGCGGAGACCCAGTACTTC. Translating it yields CASSPGLAETQYF.

The chain combines TRBV2 with TRBJ2-6; tentative D call: TRBD1 (5 bases). This CDR3 is built from 18 residues. Germline CDR1 reads SNHLY; CDR2 reads FYNNEI. V was trimmed by 5 bases and J by 4 bases, leaving 21 bases between them. The CDR3 sequence: CASSLRASRVSGANVLTF. DNA of the CDR3: TGTGCCAGCAGTTTAAGGGCATCCAGGGTTTCCGGGGCCAACGTCCTGACTTTC.

V and J are TRBV7-2 and TRBJ2-1, with 10 positions matching TRBD2. Germline CDR1 SGHTA, CDR2 FQGNSA. This CDR3 region has 15 residues. With V trimmed by 4 bases and J by 10 bases, 10 bases remained unmatched. CDR3 coding DNA: TGTGCCAGCAGCTACAGCGGGGGGGCCTCTCGAGAGCAGTTCTTC. It yields the protein CASSYSGGASREQFF.

This rearrangement joins TRBV18 to TRBJ2-7; 8 bases map to TRBD2. The trim removed 2 bases at V and 0 bases at J, leaving 6 bases unmatched. This CDR3 region has 16 residues. CDR1 and CDR2 from the germline V gene are KGHSH and LQKENI. CDR3 sequence: CASSPTPAGASYEQYF. In nucleotides, the CDR3 is TGTGCCAGCTCACCAACCCCAGCGGGGGCCTCCTACGAGCAGTACTTC.

The chain joins TRBV28 to TRBJ1-4; 12 bases align to TRBD1. This CDR3 spans 21 amino acids. The V gene's germline CDR1 is MDHEN and CDR2 SYDVKM. Germline trimming cut 1 base from V and 2 bases from J; bases unmatched to any gene: 14. The CDR3 DNA reads TGTGCCAGCAGTTTATCCCAAACCTACGGGACAGGGGGCCGTACTAATGAAAAACTGTTTTTT. This translates into CASSLSQTYGTGGRTNEKLFF.

The chain combines TRBV5-1 with TRBJ2-7; 10 positions match TRBD2. Germline CDR1 and CDR2: SGHRS and YFSETQ. V shed 0 bases and J 4 bases; nucleotides not matched to a gene: 4. The CDR3 covers 15 residues. The CDR3 bases are TGCGCCAGCAGCTTGGACGGGACTAGCGATTACGAGCAGTACTTC. This translates into CASSLDGTSDYEQYF.

V is TRBV6-2 or TRBV6-3 and J is TRBJ2-4, with D possibly TRBD1 on 6 matching bases. Deletions cut 0 bases from V and 0 bases from J, with 12 bases between. Germline V gene sequence: CDR1 MNHEY, CDR2 SVGEGT. This CDR3 is built from 17 residues. CDR3 residues: CASSYSGQLLAKNIQYF. Here the CDR3 DNA reads TGTGCCAGCAGTTACTCAGGACAGCTCCTAGCCAAAAACATTCAGTACTTC.

V is TRBV4-3 and J is TRBJ2-1; 9 bases are a match to TRBD2. The germline gives CDR1 LGHNA, CDR2 YSLEER. This CDR3 is 16 amino acids long. Losses at the gene ends were 4 bases for V and 3 bases for J; bases not matched to a gene: 7. This chain's CDR3 is CASSLETSGIYNEQFF. CDR3 bases: TGCGCCAGCAGCCTCGAGACTAGCGGCATCTACAATGAGCAGTTCTTC.

This rearrangement joins TRBV3-1 (or the pseudogene TRBV3-2) to TRBJ2-4; 7 nucleotides agree with TRBD2. The CDR3 is made up of 17 amino acids. V shed 0 bases, J shed 4 bases, and the junction held 9 bases outside the gene matches. Per the germline V gene, CDR1 is LGHDT and CDR2 is YNNKEL (reference sequence). The CDR3 reads CASSQDYSGVPKNIQYF. CDR3 nucleotide sequence: TGTGCCAGCAGCCAAGATTACAGCGGGGTACCAAAAAACATTCAGTACTTC.

V usage is TRBV2 and J usage is TRBJ2-5; 7 bases map to TRBD1. The germline gives CDR1 SNHLY, CDR2 FYNNEI. This CDR3 has 14 amino acids. With 8 bases clipped from V and 2 bases from J, the junction kept 8 bases outside the gene matches. The CDR3 coding sequence is TGTGCCAGCGCCCCGGGACAGAAACAAGAGACCCAGTACTTC. As protein: CASAPGQKQETQYF.

The chain is built from TRBV7-2 and TRBJ1-2; a possible D gene is TRBD1 (5 bases). The V and J ends lost 4 bases and 8 bases respectively, with 17 bases between them. CDR3 length: 14 amino acids. Germline V gene lookup returns CDR1 SGHTA and CDR2 FQGNSA. CDR3 residues: CASSSDGTGGGYTF. The CDR3 coding sequence is TGTGCCAGCAGCTCCGACGGGACGGGAGGCGGCTACACCTTC.

This clone appeared a single time. This sequence joins TRBV14 and TRBJ2-3, with 8 bases that match TRBD1. With 6 bases clipped from V and 8 bases from J, the junction kept 7 bases outside the gene matches. Looked up from germline, CDR1 is SGHDN and CDR2 is FVKESK. The CDR3 contains 13 residues. The CDR3 DNA follows: TGTGCCAGCAGTCGCGGACAGGGCGGTACGCAGTATTTT. Protein: CASSRGQGGTQYF. Using reference TRBV14 and TRBJ2-3 for the parts outside the CDR3, the full variable domain is EAGVTQFPSHSVIEKGQTVTLRCDPISGHDNLYWYRRVMGKEIKFLLHFVKESKQDESGMPNNRFLAERTGGTYSTLKVQPAELEDSGVYFCASSRGQGGTQYFGPGTRLTVL.

The chain links TRBV10-3 to TRBJ1-2; the match to TRBD1 covers 10 bases. V trimming: 6 bases; J trimming: 0 bases; junction bases outside the gene matches: 13. The CDR3 is 18 amino acids. The germline CDR1 and CDR2 sequences are ENHRY and SYGVKD. CDR3 sequence reads: CAISQTRDRGISNYGYTF. As DNA, the CDR3 is TGTGCCATCAGCCAGACTCGGGACAGGGGAATTTCTAACTATGGCTACACCTTC.

The J gene is TRBJ2-7, the V gene TRBV7-9, with 10 bases matching TRBD1. The germline CDR1 and CDR2 sequences are SEHNR and FQNEAQ (reference sequence). This CDR3 has 13 residues. Trimming took 5 bases from V and 5 from J; bases not matched to a gene: 3. The CDR3 loop is CASSHGTGDEQYF. The CDR3 coding sequence is TGTGCCAGCAGCCACGGGACAGGGGACGAGCAGTACTTC.

Only one count was recorded for this clone. This rearrangement joins TRBV19 to TRBJ2-7, with 9 positions matching TRBD2. This CDR3 region has 15 residues. Germline values: CDR1 LNHDA, CDR2 SQIVND (reference sequence). Trimming took 2 bases from V and 4 from J; bases not matched to a gene: 6. The DNA for the CDR3 is TGTGCCAGTAGTATAACGCCTAGCGGGATATACGAGCAGTACTTC. It is translated as CASSITPSGIYEQYF.

The chain links TRBV12-5 to TRBJ1-3, with a possible D match to TRBD1 (6 bases). CDR1 is LGHNT, CDR2 FRNRAP, per germline. Trimming took 6 bases from V and 0 from J, leaving 12 bases between them. The CDR3 has 15 residues. The CDR3 coding sequence is TGTGCTAGTGGGACTGGACAGTCCTCTGGAAACACCATATATTTT. Its protein is CASGTGQSSGNTIYF.